The rows below give T cell receptor beta chains drawn from one sample of a study of T cells in Graves' hyperthyroidism and ophthalmopathy. TCRdb fed the multiplex PCR reads into MiXCR, producing one record per CDR3 protein. The table has under 300,000 distinct CDR3 sequences, roughly 20% seen once; the top ten hold 50% to 75%. Input material: blood. The receptors derive from a man in his thirties or forties with Graves' ophthalmopathy. Both conserved end residues are part of each CDR3. The D gene is left open where the match is weak. Expanded clones are given a class, and other clones once, few, many or no size at all.

size	V	J	D	DNA	CDR3
many	TRBV7-8	TRBJ2-2	NA	TGTGCCAGCAGCTTAGCGGTCAACACCGGGGAGCTGTTTTTT	CASSLAVNTGELFF
NA	TRBV27	TRBJ2-3	TRBD2	TGTGCCAGCAGCCCTCTATCTAGCGGGAGAACAGATACGCAGTATTTT	CASSPLSSGRTDTQYF
few	TRBV12-3/TRBV12-4	TRBJ1-2	TRBD1	TGTGCCAGCAGTCCCAACAGGGGGAATAACTATGGCTACACCTTC	CASSPNRGNNYGYTF
many	TRBV5-1	TRBJ1-1	TRBD1	TGCGCCAGCAGCTTAGATCAGGGGGCGAGTACTGAAGCTTTCTTT	CASSLDQGASTEAFF
NA	TRBV28	TRBJ2-6	NA	TGTGCCAGCAAGGGTGCCTCTGGGGCCAACGTCCTGACTTTC	CASKGASGANVLTF
NA	TRBV27	TRBJ2-1	TRBD2	TGTGCCAGCAGTTTATGGGCAGCGGGAGGGCAGTTCTTC	CASSLWAAGGQFF
NA	TRBV20-1	TRBJ2-7	TRBD2	TGCAGTGCTAGAGATGGGCTAGCGGGGGGCGAGCAGTACTTC	CSARDGLAGGEQYF
few	TRBV6-5	TRBJ2-1	TRBD2	TGTGCCAGCAGTTACTCGACGCGGGAGGAGGTTCAGTTCTTC	CASSYSTREEVQFF
NA	TRBV6-1	TRBJ2-5	NA	TGTGCCAGCAGTGTACTAGGGGTGGCGGAGACCCAGTACTTC	CASSVLGVAETQYF
NA	TRBV29-1	TRBJ1-4	TRBD1	TGCAGCGGCCGACAGGGACCTAATGAAAAACTGTTTTTT	CSGRQGPNEKLFF
once	TRBV6-2/TRBV6-3	TRBJ2-1	TRBD2	TGTGCCAGCAGTCGTGGAACTAGCGGGAGGGCCTACAATGAGCAGTTCTTC	CASSRGTSGRAYNEQFF
NA	TRBV27	TRBJ2-7	NA	TGTGCCAGCAGGCCCTTATGGGGGACTGGCGGCAGTAGGGAGCAGTACTTC	CASRPLWGTGGSREQYF
NA	TRBV7-2	TRBJ1-3	NA	TGTGCCAGCAGCCCCCCTGGGACCGGAAACACCATATATTTT	CASSPPGTGNTIYF
NA	TRBV4-1	TRBJ2-2	TRBD1	TGCGCCAGCAGCTCCGACAGGGGGATCGGGGAGCTGTTTTTT	CASSSDRGIGELFF
many	TRBV19	TRBJ1-2	TRBD1	TGTGCCAGTACCTCGACAGGGGCGAACTATGGCTACACCTTC	CASTSTGANYGYTF
many	TRBV7-9	TRBJ1-1	NA	TGTGCCAGCAGCTTACAGGGTAATGAAGCTTTCTTT	CASSLQGNEAFF
NA	TRBV30	TRBJ1-6	NA	TGTGCCTGGGGATGGGGGGATTCACCCCTCCACTTT	CAWGWGDSPLHF
NA	TRBV6-2/TRBV6-3	TRBJ1-5	TRBD1	TGTGCCAGCAGCAAGACAGGGGGCCGGGGCAATCAGCCCCAGCATTTT	CASSKTGGRGNQPQHF
NA	TRBV24-1	TRBJ2-7	TRBD1	TGTGCCACCAGTGGGGACAGGGGTTACGAGCAGTACTTC	CATSGDRGYEQYF
many	TRBV5-1	TRBJ2-3	TRBD1	TGCGCCAGCAGCTTGGAGCAGGGGGCGCGAGCAGATACGCAGTATTTT	CASSLEQGARADTQYF
many	TRBV2	TRBJ2-7	TRBD1	TGTGCCAGCGGGACAGGGATTTACGAGCAGTACTTC	CASGTGIYEQYF
NA	TRBV7-9	TRBJ1-5	NA	TGTGCCAGCAGCCCTGATCTAAGGGGTAGCAATCAGCCCCAGCATTTT	CASSPDLRGSNQPQHF
many	TRBV28	TRBJ1-1	NA	TGTGCCAGCAGTTTATGGGGGGCGCGGTACACTGAAGCTTTCTTT	CASSLWGARYTEAFF
NA	TRBV7-9	TRBJ2-2	NA	TGTGCCAGCCGCCCCCAGGGGGGTAACACCGGGGAGCTGTTTTTT	CASRPQGGNTGELFF
few	TRBV18	TRBJ2-3	TRBD2	TGTGCCAGCTCTACTCAAGCGGGGGCAGATACGCAGTATTTT	CASSTQAGADTQYF
few	TRBV24-1	TRBJ2-2	NA	TGTGCCACCAGTCGGGACCTGGGGACCGGGGAGCTGTTTTTT	CATSRDLGTGELFF
NA	TRBV6-1	TRBJ2-7	NA	TGTGCCAGCAGTCCTCCATACGGGGCAACCTACGAGCAGTACTTC	CASSPPYGATYEQYF
NA	TRBV30	TRBJ2-3	TRBD2	TGTGCCTGGAGTGTACTAGCGGGAGAGACAGATACGCAGTATTTT	CAWSVLAGETDTQYF
few	TRBV28	TRBJ1-6	NA	TGTGCCAGCAGTTTGAGAGGGGGTTGGAATTCACCCCTCCACTTT	CASSLRGGWNSPLHF
NA	TRBV9	TRBJ2-5	NA	TGTGCCAGCAGCGGGGGGGGCTGGATTGGGCGAGAGACCCAGTACTTC	CASSGGGWIGRETQYF
NA	TRBV30	TRBJ1-2	NA	TGTGCCTGGAGTGTAGGCAGACTCGGGGGCTACACCTTC	CAWSVGRLGGYTF
few	TRBV12-3/TRBV12-4	TRBJ2-1	NA	TGTGCCAGCAGTCCGGTGGGTGGCGGGATAGGGAATGAGCAGTTCTTC	CASSPVGGGIGNEQFF
many	TRBV2	TRBJ2-5	TRBD2	TGTGCCAGCGGACTAGGGCAAGAGACCCAGTACTTC	CASGLGQETQYF
NA	TRBV7-3	TRBJ2-5	TRBD2	TGTGCCAGCAGCCTCGGGACACCCGGGGGGGCCCAGTACTTC	CASSLGTPGGAQYF
NA	TRBV10-3	TRBJ2-3	TRBD2	TGTGCCTCCGCTGGACTAGCGGGAGTCTCAGATACGCAGTATTTT	CASAGLAGVSDTQYF
many	TRBV3-1	TRBJ2-5	NA	TGTGCCAGCAGCCCTCCCGAAGGTCGAGAGACCCAGTACTTC	CASSPPEGRETQYF
few	TRBV12-3/TRBV12-4	TRBJ2-2	NA	TGTGCCAGCAGTTTAATAGTCTCTTCCTATGCCGGGGAGCTGTTTTTT	CASSLIVSSYAGELFF
NA	TRBV11-3	TRBJ1-5	TRBD1	TGTGCCAGCAGCTCTGATCGGGACAGGGGTCTAAGCAATCAGCCCCAGCATTTT	CASSSDRDRGLSNQPQHF
NA	TRBV5-1	TRBJ1-1	NA	TGTGCCAGCGAGGGACGGCTGAACACTGAAGCTTTCTTT	CASEGRLNTEAFF
many	TRBV20-1	TRBJ1-1	NA	TGCAGTGCAAAGACATGGGGGAACACTGAAGCTTTCTTT	CSAKTWGNTEAFF
NA	TRBV6-5	TRBJ2-1	TRBD2	TGTGCCAGCGGTTACTCCAAGATTCTAGCGGGAGCTGACAATGAGCAGTTCTTC	CASGYSKILAGADNEQFF
few	TRBV20-1	TRBJ2-1	NA	TGCAGTGCTAGGGCCCGGGACTTCTCCTACAATGAGCAGTTCTTC	CSARARDFSYNEQFF
NA	TRBV6-2/TRBV6-3	TRBJ2-7	TRBD2	TGTGCCAGCAGTTACTCGACTAGCGGGAGGGCCATACCCTACGAGCAGTACTTC	CASSYSTSGRAIPYEQYF
many	TRBV28	TRBJ2-7	TRBD2	TGTGCCAGCAGTTTCGACCTAGCGGGGTTAACCTACGAGCAGTACTTC	CASSFDLAGLTYEQYF
NA	TRBV2	TRBJ1-5	NA	TGTGCCAGCAGTGACCTTCTGGGGCGCAATCAGCCCCAGCATTTT	CASSDLLGRNQPQHF
many	TRBV30	TRBJ1-2	NA	TGTGCCTGGAGTGCTGGAGGGCCGGTCGTCACCTTC	CAWSAGGPVVTF
few	TRBV10-2	TRBJ1-1	NA	TGCGCCAGCAGTGATGCAGGGTCGAACACTGAAGCTTTCTTT	CASSDAGSNTEAFF
NA	TRBV2	TRBJ2-7	TRBD2	TGTGCCAGCAGCGAACCAACTGCTAGCGGGAGTATTTTGTACGAGCAGTACTTC	CASSEPTASGSILYEQYF
NA	TRBV6-2/TRBV6-3	TRBJ2-7	TRBD2	TGTGCCAGCAGTTACTCGAGTACGGCGGGAGGAGGCTACGAGCAGTACTTC	CASSYSSTAGGGYEQYF
few	TRBV7-6	TRBJ2-1	NA	TGTGCCAGCAGCTTACTGAGGGGGAATGAGCAGTTCTTC	CASSLLRGNEQFF